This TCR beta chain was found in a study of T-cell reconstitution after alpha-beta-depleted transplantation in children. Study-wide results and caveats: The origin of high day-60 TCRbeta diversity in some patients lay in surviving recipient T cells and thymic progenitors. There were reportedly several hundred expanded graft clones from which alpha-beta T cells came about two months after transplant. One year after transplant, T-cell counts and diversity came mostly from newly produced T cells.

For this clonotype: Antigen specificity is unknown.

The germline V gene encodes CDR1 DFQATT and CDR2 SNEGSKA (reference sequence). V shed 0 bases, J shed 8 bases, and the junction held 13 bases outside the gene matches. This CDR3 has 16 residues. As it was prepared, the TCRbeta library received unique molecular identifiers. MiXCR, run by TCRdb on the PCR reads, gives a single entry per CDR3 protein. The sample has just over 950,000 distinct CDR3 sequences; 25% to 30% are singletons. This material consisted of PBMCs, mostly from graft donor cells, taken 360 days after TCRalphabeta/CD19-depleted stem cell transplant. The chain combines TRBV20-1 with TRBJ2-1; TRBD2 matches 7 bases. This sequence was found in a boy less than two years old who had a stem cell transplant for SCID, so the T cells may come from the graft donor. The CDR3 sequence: CSARDPGLGLLDEQFF. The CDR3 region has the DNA TGCAGTGCTAGAGATCCAGGACTAGGATTATTGGATGAGCAGTTCTTC.